The rows below give T cell receptor beta chains drawn from one sample of a study of regulatory T cells in long-lasting Graves disease. Via MiXCR, TCRdb re-called the multiplex PCR reads, giving one row per CDR3 protein. Of fewer than 500,000 distinct CDR3 sequences listed, 16% are singletons. These data were also filed under a second study, of T cells in Graves' hyperthyroidism and ophthalmopathy.

Here the sequenced sample was peripheral blood mononuclear cells (PBMCs), taken at new diagnosis, from a patient treated with antithyroid drugs. The source is a man in his forties with Graves disease. Both conserved end residues are part of each CDR3. The D gene is left open where the match is weak. The size entry is marked missing in some rows and otherwise reads once, few, many or a size class.

d_gene | j_gene | v_gene | abundance | CDR3aa | CDR3nt
. | TRBJ2-3 | TRBV2 | many | CASSGLRSNTDTQYF | TGTGCCAGCAGTGGACTCCGGTCGAACACAGATACGCAGTATTTT
. | TRBJ2-1 | TRBV7-2 | many | CASSLVFGGRDEQFF | TGTGCCAGCAGCTTAGTATTTGGGGGCAGGGATGAGCAGTTCTTC
. | TRBJ1-1 | TRBV9 | many | CASSPFDGNTEAFF | TGTGCCAGCAGCCCCTTCGACGGAAACACTGAAGCTTTCTTT
. | TRBJ2-7 | TRBV27 | many | CASSFLKSSYEQYF | TGTGCCAGCAGTTTCCTCAAGAGCTCCTACGAGCAGTACTTC
. | TRBJ1-5 | TRBV5-1 | many | CASSLGPGGNQPQHF | TGTGCCAGCAGCTTAGGTCCGGGGGGCAATCAGCCCCAGCATTTT
TRBD1 | TRBJ1-2 | TRBV3-1 | many | CASNGQDYGYTF | TGTGCCAGCAACGGACAGGACTATGGCTACACCTTC
TRBD1 | TRBJ2-2 | TRBV5-1 | few | CASSFSGTGDTGELFF | TGCGCCAGCAGCTTTTCCGGGACAGGGGACACCGGGGAGCTGTTTTTT
TRBD2 | TRBJ2-1 | TRBV5-1 | many | CASSPLAGGTHNEQFF | TGCGCCAGCAGCCCTCTGGCGGGAGGGACCCACAATGAGCAGTTCTTC
TRBD1 | TRBJ2-5 | TRBV7-6 | . | CASSLDRAGETQYF | TGTGCCAGCAGCCTGGACAGGGCTGGGGAGACCCAGTACTTC
TRBD1 | TRBJ2-1 | TRBV24-1 | . | CATSETGGSSYNEQFF | TGTGCCACCAGTGAAACAGGGGGTAGCTCCTACAATGAGCAGTTCTTC
. | TRBJ1-1 | TRBV30 | few | CAWSLGVQNTEAFF | TGTGCCTGGTCACTAGGGGTGCAGAACACTGAAGCTTTCTTT
. | TRBJ2-1 | TRBV29-1 | . | CSVPRMGPEQFF | TGCAGCGTGCCGAGAATGGGGCCTGAGCAGTTCTTC
TRBD1 | TRBJ2-7 | TRBV2 | many | CASSNRGGQYF | TGTGCCAGCAGCAACAGGGGCGGGCAGTACTTC
TRBD1 | TRBJ2-6 | TRBV2 | many | CASKPSGTGFSGANVLTF | TGTGCCAGCAAGCCCTCCGGGACAGGCTTCTCTGGGGCCAACGTCCTGACTTTC
TRBD1 | TRBJ1-5 | TRBV6-1 | . | CASSHQGGSNQPQHF | TGTGCCAGCAGTCACCAGGGGGGAAGCAATCAGCCCCAGCATTTT
TRBD1 | TRBJ2-3 | TRBV11-2 | . | CASRRPGQSTDTQYF | TGTGCCAGCAGACGTCCGGGACAGAGCACAGATACGCAGTATTTT
. | TRBJ2-2 | TRBV5-1 | many | CASSPGLTPGELFF | TGCGCCAGCAGCCCTGGACTAACGCCCGGGGAGCTGTTTTTT